What follows are 28 T cell receptor beta chains derived from one specimen sequenced in a study of TET2 disruption in CD19-targeted CAR T cells. As to treatment: autologous CTL019 cells: CD19 CAR with 4-1BB and CD3 zeta domains. The table came from immunoSEQ multiplex PCR; TCRdb's copy has only in-frame clones and leaves some out. The table lists fewer than 30,000 clones. Their cognate antigens are unknown. Specimen: CD8- CAR+ T cells sorted from cultured blood T cells, collected for CD19 CAR T cell therapy. The sample's subset: CD8-negative CAR-positive T cells from the infusion product. These receptors came from a man aged 65 to 85 with chronic lymphocytic leukemia.

Concerning this clone: The read halts 3 residues ahead of the CDR3 end, with the missing end drawn from the germline J gene. The V and J genes are TRBV19 and TRBJ1-5, with TRBD1 matching over 7 bases. Germline CDR1 reads LNHDA; CDR2 reads SQIVND (reference sequence). The CDR3 runs to 14 residues. V lost 3 bases to trimming and J lost 7 bases; unmatched junction nucleotides: 6. The chain's CDR3 is CASSIGDSRQPQHF. CDR3 DNA (partial): TGTGCCAGTAGTATTGGGGACAGCCGGCAGCCC.

To note about this clone: The read terminates 3 residues ahead of where the CDR3 ends, so the germline J gene completes it. V usage is TRBV7-9 and J usage is TRBJ1-1, with a weak D call TRBD1 (6 bases). Germline V gene sequence: CDR1 SEHNR, CDR2 FQNEAQ (reference sequence). This CDR3 has 15 residues. The CDR3 is CASSLVQGRADTAFF. Partial CDR3 DNA: TGTGCCAGCAGCTTAGTGCAGGGGCGGGCAGATACG.

The CDR3 loop reads CASREGASPLHF. Partial CDR3 DNA: TGTGCCAGCAGAGAGGGGGCTTCACCC. The chain links TRBV6-2 or TRBV6-3 to TRBJ1-6, with 7 bases identical to TRBD1. The read ends 3 residues shy of where the CDR3 ends; the end is completed using the germline J gene. The germline CDR1 and CDR2 sequences are MNHEY and SVGEGT. The CDR3 is made up of 12 amino acids. Trimming cost V 6 bases and J 9 bases; bases outside gene matches: 2.

On this clone itself: Sequencing ends 3 residues short of the CDR3 end; the germline J gene provides the rest. The chain joins TRBV14 to TRBJ2-7; the match to TRBD1 covers 7 bases. The CDR3 spans 18 residues. V gave up 4 bases and J gave up 2 bases; unmatched junction bases: 17. Germline CDR1 and CDR2: SGHDN and FVKESK. The CDR3 region is CASSRSHLGQGETYEQYF. The CDR3 DNA, read in part, is TGTGCCAGCAGCCGATCTCATTTGGGGCAGGGGGAGACCTACGAG.

Concerning this clone: The read ends 3 residues shy of where the CDR3 ends; the end is completed using the germline J gene. This CDR3 is also generated by other DNA sequences in the sample. V is TRBV19 and J is TRBJ1-2; 8 nucleotides line up with TRBD1. This CDR3 has 12 residues. Germline V gene sequence: CDR1 LNHDA, CDR2 SQIVND (reference sequence). Partial CDR3 DNA: TGTGCCAGTAGTAAACAGGGGGGAGGC. Protein sequence: CASSKQGGG. The full CDR3 reads CASSKQGGGYTF. Full variable domain (rest looked up from reference TRBV19 and TRBJ1-2): DGGITQSPKYLFRKEGQNVTLSCEQNLNHDAMYWYRQDPGQGLRLIYYSQIVNDFQKGDIAEGYSVSREKKESFPLTVTSAQKNPTAFYLCASSKQGGGYTFGSGTRLTVV.

The CDR3 region is CASSSGTTSYNDYTF. Partial CDR3 DNA: TGTGCCAGCAGCTCTGGGACTACCTCCTACAATGAC. The chain recombines TRBV7-2 with TRBJ1-2, with D maybe TRBD1 (5 bases). The sequence runs out 3 residues before the end of the CDR3; the remainder is reconstructed from the germline J gene. The CDR3 loop spans 15 amino acids. Germline V gene sequence: CDR1 SGHTA, CDR2 FQGNSA. The full variable domain, rest sourced from reference TRBV7-2 and TRBJ1-2, is GAGVSQSPSNKVTEKGKDVELRCDPISGHTALYWYRQSLGQGLEFLIYFQGNSAPDKSGLPSDRFSAERTGGSVSTLTIQRTQQEDSAVYLCASSSGTTSYNDYTFGSGTRLTVV.

Comment on this clone: The read terminates 3 residues before the CDR3 end, so the remaining end is supplied by the germline J gene. This rearrangement joins TRBV2 to TRBJ2-4; D perhaps matches TRBD1 (5 bases). Germline V gene data show CDR1 as SNHLY and CDR2 as FYNNEI. The CDR3 length is 13 residues. The chain's CDR3 is CASTKEGDQPQYF. CDR3 DNA (partial): TGTGCCAGCACCAAGGAAGGGGATCAGCCT.

CDR3 protein: CASRDRTSSRNQPQHF. The CDR3 bases that were read are TGTGCCAGTAGAGACCGGACATCCTCCCGCAATCAGCCC. V and J are TRBV19 and TRBJ1-5, with D perhaps TRBD1 (5 bases). The read ends 3 residues before the CDR3 terminus; that terminus is restored from the germline J gene. The CDR3 has 16 amino acids. Germline CDR1 reads LNHDA; CDR2 reads SQIVND (reference sequence). Between the trimmed V and J ends, which lost 6 bases and 2 bases, there was a span of 17 bases.

The covered CDR3 bases are TGTGCCAGCAACCTAGGCGGGGGAACCTACAATGAG. Translating gives CASNLGGGTYNE. From start to end, the CDR3 is CASNLGGGTYNEQFF. The chain has TRBV5-4 and TRBJ2-1, with 7 bases matching TRBD2. Coverage ceases 3 residues before the CDR3 finishes, and the germline J gene fills in the end. This CDR3 has 15 residues. Germline V gene data show CDR1 as SGHNT and CDR2 as YYREEE (reference sequence). J lost 2 bases, V lost 6 bases, and 8 bases had no gene match.

CDR3 DNA, as far as it was read: TGCGCCAGCAAGGACGAGCAGGGGGCAGTTACG. Residues: CASKDEQGAVT. The entire CDR3 protein reads CASKDEQGAVTQYF. V usage is TRBV10-2 and J usage is TRBJ2-3, with 8 bases fitting TRBD1. Read sequence stops 3 residues before the CDR3 end, and the germline J gene provides the missing end. After removal of 7 bases from V and 8 bases from J, the junction contained 11 bases not matched to a gene. Germline V CDR1 and CDR2: WSHSY, SAAADI. The CDR3 sequence is 14 residues long.

By frequency, this clone is medium-sized. The sequenced fragment ends 3 residues before the CDR3 boundary, so the rest is inferred from the germline J gene. The chain couples TRBV14 to TRBJ2-3; TRBD2 matches at 8 bases. The CDR3 length is 18 residues. Germline CDR1 is SGHDN and CDR2 is FVKESK. V lost 3 bases, J lost 4 bases, and 15 bases stayed unmatched. Partial CDR3 DNA: TGTGCCAGCAGCCAGCGGACTAGCTCCTCCAGTTCATCAGATACG. Its translation is CASSQRTSSSSSSDT. The full CDR3 protein is CASSQRTSSSSSSDTQYF.

In regard to this clone: Read data end 3 residues before the CDR3 end; the end is taken from the germline J gene. The rearrangement links TRBV5-1 to TRBJ2-2; TRBD1 agrees at 9 bases. Germline CDR1 SGHRS, CDR2 YFSETQ. The CDR3 loop spans 22 amino acids. This chain's CDR3 is CASSLTFLSVGQGTGGANVLFF. The covered CDR3 bases are TGCGCCAGCAGCTTAACTTTCCTATCAGTTGGACAGGGGACTGGTGGGGCCAACGTG. Looking up the rest from reference TRBV5-1 and TRBJ2-2 gives the full variable domain: KAGVTQTPRYLIKTRGQQVTLSCSPISGHRSVSWYQQTPGQGLQFLFEYFSETQRNKGNFPGRFSGRQFSNSRSEMNVSTLELGDSALYLCASSLTFLSVGQGTGGANVLFFGEGSRLTVL.

On this clone: Read coverage stops 3 residues before the CDR3 terminus; the germline J gene supplies the remainder. V is TRBV6-2 or TRBV6-3 and J is TRBJ2-1; 8 bases align to TRBD2. V shed 0 bases, J shed 9 bases, and the junction held 7 bases outside the gene matches. This CDR3 contains 15 residues. The V gene's germline CDR1 is MNHEY and CDR2 SVGEGT. CDR3 sequence reads: CASSYSGGASSEQFF. The DNA read from the CDR3 is TGTGCCAGCAGTTACTCCGGGGGGGCCTCGAGTGAG.

Concerning this clone itself: The read ends 3 residues shy of where the CDR3 ends; the end is completed using the germline J gene. The genes are TRBV4-2 and TRBJ2-3, with a possible D match to TRBD1 (5 bases). The CDR3 runs to 15 residues. CDR1 and CDR2 from the germline V gene are LGHNA and YNFKEQ. The germline V and J ends were trimmed by 4 bases and 0 bases, with 11 bases remaining between them. CDR3 loop: CASSPPGSSTDTQYF. The DNA read from the CDR3 is TGTGCCAGCAGCCCTCCAGGGTCTAGCACAGATACG.

A word on this clone: The read stops 3 residues short of the end of the CDR3; the missing end is completed from the germline J gene. The chain recombines TRBV20-1 with TRBJ2-7; 9 nucleotides align to TRBD1. The CDR3 runs to 14 residues. Trimming removed 6 bases from V and 5 bases from J; junction bases left unmatched: 11. The germline V gene has CDR1 DFQATT and CDR2 SNEGSKA (reference sequence). CDR3 DNA (partial): TGCAGTGCCCCTCCCCGTACAGGGGGCGACGAG. It codes for CSAPPRTGGDE. The full CDR3 is CSAPPRTGGDEQYF.

Comment on this clone: The CDR3 end is not reached by the read, which stops 3 residues before it; the germline J gene fills it in. The rearrangement joins TRBV29-1 to TRBJ2-2; perhaps D is TRBD1 or TRBD2 (5 bases each). Germline lookup yields CDR1 SQVTM and CDR2 ANQGSEA. The CDR3 spans 13 residues. The CDR3 sequence: CSVGRNRLEGLFF. The DNA read from the CDR3 is TGCAGCGTGGGGAGAAACAGGCTAGAGGGG.

This CDR3 is CSARPEGRASGKETQYF. The covered CDR3 bases are TGCAGTGCTAGACCCGAGGGGCGGGCTAGCGGGAAAGAGACC. The V and J genes are TRBV20-1 and TRBJ2-5, with TRBD2 matching over 9 bases. The CDR3 end falls 3 residues outside the read, so it is completed with the germline J gene. CDR3 length: 17 residues. After removal of 2 bases from V and 3 bases from J, the junction contained 13 bases not matched to a gene. CDR1 DFQATT and CDR2 SNEGSKA come from the germline V gene (reference sequence).

Points on this clone: The observed sequence ends 3 residues before the CDR3 terminus, with the missing tail filled in from the germline J gene. The chain links TRBV5-1 to TRBJ2-7, with unresolved D. Germline V gene sequence: CDR1 SGHRS, CDR2 YFSETQ. The V end lost 0 bases, the J end lost 6 bases, and 19 bases lay between the germline ends. The CDR3 is made up of 16 amino acids. CDR3 residues: CASSLGAGIGVGEQYF. The sequenced CDR3 bases are TGCGCCAGCAGCTTGGGTGCAGGTATCGGTGTAGGCGAG. Complete variable domain (other parts from reference TRBV5-1 and TRBJ2-7): KAGVTQTPRYLIKTRGQQVTLSCSPISGHRSVSWYQQTPGQGLQFLFEYFSETQRNKGNFPGRFSGRQFSNSRSEMNVSTLELGDSALYLCASSLGAGIGVGEQYFGPGTRLTVT.

On this clone itself: The read ends 3 residues early relative to the CDR3; the germline J gene fills the gap. This chain connects TRBV10-3 to TRBJ1-1, with a possible D match to TRBD1 (6 bases). V was shortened by 7 bases and J by 1 base, with 10 bases between the two germline ends. From germline, CDR1 is ENHRY and CDR2 SYGVKD. This CDR3 contains 13 residues. Here the CDR3 reads CAIKRTANTEAFF. The sequenced CDR3 bases are TGTGCCATCAAAAGGACAGCGAACACTGAA.

Remarks on this clone: The read stops 3 residues short of the end of the CDR3; the missing end is completed from the germline J gene. The gene calls are TRBV18 and TRBJ1-2; D is uncertain. CDR3 length: 13 amino acids. Germline loops: CDR1 KGHSH, CDR2 LQKENI. The sequenced CDR3 bases are TGTGCCAGCTCACTACTAGCCTACAATGAA. This codes for CASSLLAYNE. The whole CDR3 protein is CASSLLAYNEYTF.

Remarks on this clone: The CDR3 goes on 3 residues after the read ends, and that part is filled in from the germline J gene. The V and J genes are TRBV5-4 and TRBJ2-5, with TRBD2 matching 9 bases. J gave up 3 bases and V 0 bases, and 6 bases lay outside the gene matches. CDR1 is SGHNT and CDR2 is YYREEE in the germline V gene (reference sequence). This CDR3 region has 16 residues. The CDR3 here is CASSLDSRGGKETQYF. The DNA read from the CDR3 is TGTGCCAGCAGCTTGGATTCGCGGGGGGGCAAAGAGACC.

For this clone: The read halts 3 residues ahead of the CDR3 end, with the missing end drawn from the germline J gene. The V call is TRBV7-3, the J call TRBJ2-1, with 12 bases matching TRBD1. Losses at the gene ends were 2 bases for V and 9 bases for J; bases not matched to a gene: 11. The CDR3 sequence is 17 residues long. Germline-derived CDR1 and CDR2 are SGHTA and FQGTGA. The sequenced CDR3 bases are TGTGCCAGCAGCTTAGATTCCGGGACAGGGGGCCGAGGTGAG. The encoded protein is CASSLDSGTGGRGE. The CDR3 as a whole reads CASSLDSGTGGRGEQFF.

The sequenced part of the CDR3 DNA is TGTGCCGTTGGCAGGCAGGGGGATTCACCC. Residues: CAVGRQGDSP. The complete CDR3 sequence is CAVGRQGDSPLHF. The chain links TRBV6-2 or TRBV6-3 to TRBJ1-6, with 7 bases matching TRBD1. Sequencing ends 3 residues short of the CDR3 end; the germline J gene provides the rest. The CDR3 contains 13 residues. CDR1 is MNHEY and CDR2 is SVGEGT in the germline V gene. J was trimmed by 8 bases and V by 11 bases; bases with no gene match: 9.

As regards this clone: The read is 3 residues too short to cover the CDR3 end, so that end is filled in from the germline J gene. The V call is TRBV3-1 (or the pseudogene TRBV3-2), the J call TRBJ1-1; tentatively, D is TRBD1 (5 bases). Germline V gene lookup returns CDR1 LGHDT and CDR2 YNNKEL (reference sequence). This CDR3 is 14 amino acids long. Trimming pared 2 bases from V and 4 bases from J, leaving 11 bases between. CDR3 protein: CASSQRGEGTEAFF. The CDR3 bases that were read are TGTGCCAGCAGCCAACGGGGGGAGGGCACTGAA.

Regarding this clone: The observed sequence ends 3 residues before the CDR3 terminus, with the missing tail filled in from the germline J gene. The chain joins TRBV7-8 to TRBJ2-1; TRBD1 matches at 8 bases. The CDR3 is 17 amino acids. J was trimmed by 1 base and V by 1 base; bases with no gene match: 6. Germline V CDR1 and CDR2: SGHVS, FQNEAQ. The covered CDR3 bases are TGTGCCAGCAGCTTAGGGGGTCAGGGGGCTTCCTACAATGAG. It encodes CASSLGGQGASYNE. From start to end, the CDR3 is CASSLGGQGASYNEQFF. The variable domain in full, with the rest retrieved from reference TRBV7-8 and TRBJ2-1, is GAGVSQSPRYKVAKRGQDVALRCDPISGHVSLFWYQQALGQGPEFLTYFQNEAQLDKSGLPSDRFFAERPEGSVSTLKIQRTQQEDSAVYLCASSLGGQGASYNEQFFGPGTRLTVL.

Turning to this clone: Read sequence stops 3 residues before the CDR3 end, and the germline J gene provides the missing end. This sequence joins TRBV19 and TRBJ1-1; 9 bases are shared with TRBD1. CDR1 and CDR2 (germline): LNHDA, SQIVND (reference sequence). CDR3 length equals 13 residues. V lost 7 bases, J lost 4 bases, and 4 bases stayed unmatched. CDR3 DNA, as far as it was read: TGTGCCAGTACCAAGACAGGGGGCACTGAA. It translates to CASTKTGGTE. The complete CDR3 sequence is CASTKTGGTEAFF.

A note on this clone: The read terminates 3 residues before the CDR3 end, so the remaining end is supplied by the germline J gene. This sequence joins TRBV7-8 and TRBJ1-2; D remains unclear. The CDR3 consists of 17 residues. V was trimmed by 5 bases and J by 0 bases, leaving 19 bases between them. In germline, CDR1 is SGHVS, CDR2 FQNEAQ. The sequenced CDR3 bases are TGTGCCAGCAGCCCCCCTCCCCCACGGCTAGCTAACTATGGC. Translation: CASSPPPPRLANYG. The whole CDR3 region reads CASSPPPPRLANYGYTF.

With respect to this clone: The read ends 3 residues early relative to the CDR3; the germline J gene fills the gap. V is TRBV28 and J is TRBJ1-1; D gene unclear. Germline V gene sequence: CDR1 MDHEN, CDR2 SYDVKM. Trimming took off 1 base at V and 7 bases at J, with 10 bases between the two ends. The CDR3 spans 13 residues. The DNA read from the CDR3 is TGTGCCAGCAGTTTATATGGGCCAAGTGAA. It codes for CASSLYGPSE. Given in full, the CDR3 is CASSLYGPSEAFF.